A selection of T cell receptor beta chains follows, all from one sample in a study of PD-1 blockade in classical Hodgkin lymphoma. Method: immunoSEQ multiplex PCR; TCRdb's copy keeps in-frame clones and lacks some. The sample consists of tens of thousands of clones, about nine tenths of them appearing once. This material consisted of peripheral blood mononuclear cells (PBMCs), taken at baseline. All receptors come from a human donor with classical Hodgkin lymphoma. The CDR3 runs from the conserved cysteine through the conserved F or W. A D gene is named only where the DNA matches it firmly. Some rows mark clone size as missing; the rest say once, few, many or name a class of expanded clone.

v_gene: TRBV5-1; j_gene: TRBJ1-2; d_gene: .; abundance: .; CDR3aa: CASSPGSNYGYTF; CDR3nt: TGCGCCAGCAGCCCCGGGAGCAACTATGGCTACACCTTC
v_gene: TRBV18; j_gene: TRBJ2-7; d_gene: TRBD1; abundance: .; CDR3aa: CASSPPGQGVTEQYF; CDR3nt: TGTGCCAGCTCACCTCCGGGACAGGGTGTAACCGAGCAGTACTTC
v_gene: TRBV2; j_gene: TRBJ1-1; d_gene: .; abundance: .; CDR3aa: CASDGQGMNTEAFF; CDR3nt: TGTGCCAGCGACGGTCAGGGAATGAACACTGAAGCTTTCTTT
v_gene: TRBV5-1; j_gene: TRBJ2-2; d_gene: .; abundance: once; CDR3aa: CASGMLTSGTGELFF; CDR3nt: TGCGCCAGCGGAATGCTGACTAGTGGCACCGGGGAGCTGTTTTTT
v_gene: TRBV7-9; j_gene: TRBJ2-5; d_gene: TRBD2; abundance: .; CDR3aa: CASSFISSSGGAWEQYF; CDR3nt: TGTGCCAGCAGCTTTATCTCCTCAAGCGGGGGGGCTTGGGAGCAGTACTTC
v_gene: TRBV7-9; j_gene: TRBJ2-3; d_gene: .; abundance: .; CDR3aa: CASSLDQGLGADTQYF; CDR3nt: TGTGCCAGCAGCTTAGATCAGGGGTTGGGGGCAGATACGCAGTATTTT
v_gene: TRBV7-8; j_gene: TRBJ2-7; d_gene: .; abundance: .; CDR3aa: CASSSPGGSAYF; CDR3nt: TGTGCCAGCAGTTCCCCCGGGGGAAGTGCGTACTTC
v_gene: TRBV29-1; j_gene: TRBJ1-2; d_gene: .; abundance: .; CDR3aa: CSVSDGGAYGYTF; CDR3nt: TGCAGCGTTTCCGACGGGGGGGCCTATGGCTACACCTTC
v_gene: TRBV30; j_gene: TRBJ1-6; d_gene: .; abundance: .; CDR3aa: CAWSGKASIYNSPLHF; CDR3nt: TGTGCCTGGAGTGGTAAAGCTTCCATCTATAATTCACCCCTCCACTTT
v_gene: TRBV7-9; j_gene: TRBJ2-2; d_gene: TRBD2; abundance: .; CDR3aa: CASSFGGVDTGELFF; CDR3nt: TGTGCCAGCAGCTTCGGGGGGGTCGACACCGGGGAGCTGTTTTTT
v_gene: TRBV5-1; j_gene: TRBJ2-3; d_gene: .; abundance: .; CDR3aa: CASSLEDSQMDTQYF; CDR3nt: TGCGCCAGCAGCTTAGAGGACTCCCAAATGGATACGCAGTATTTT
v_gene: TRBV27; j_gene: TRBJ2-1; d_gene: .; abundance: .; CDR3aa: CASSPGTSSYNEQFF; CDR3nt: TGTGCCAGCAGCCCCGGGACAAGCTCCTACAATGAGCAGTTCTTC
v_gene: TRBV29-1; j_gene: TRBJ1-1; d_gene: TRBD1; abundance: .; CDR3aa: CSALRGGRGPGEAFF; CDR3nt: TGCAGCGCCTTAAGGGGTGGCAGGGGGCCTGGTGAAGCTTTCTTT
v_gene: TRBV5-1; j_gene: TRBJ1-3; d_gene: .; abundance: .; CDR3aa: CASSLSGNTIYF; CDR3nt: TGCGCCAGCAGCTTGTCTGGAAACACCATATATTTT
v_gene: TRBV7-9; j_gene: TRBJ1-1; d_gene: .; abundance: .; CDR3aa: CASSPVFMNTEAFF; CDR3nt: TGTGCCAGCAGCCCCGTCTTCATGAACACTGAAGCTTTCTTT
v_gene: TRBV18; j_gene: TRBJ1-6; d_gene: .; abundance: once; CDR3aa: CASSPPGYSSPLHF; CDR3nt: TGTGCCAGCTCACCACCTGGATATAGTTCACCCCTCCACTTT
v_gene: TRBV5-1; j_gene: TRBJ2-3; d_gene: .; abundance: .; CDR3aa: CASRMTASTDTQYF; CDR3nt: TGCGCCAGCAGAATGACGGCTAGCACAGATACGCAGTATTTT
v_gene: TRBV7-8; j_gene: TRBJ2-7; d_gene: .; abundance: .; CDR3aa: CASSLVRGFHEQYF; CDR3nt: TGTGCCAGCAGCTTAGTCAGGGGATTCCACGAGCAGTACTTC
v_gene: TRBV7-9; j_gene: TRBJ2-5; d_gene: TRBD1; abundance: .; CDR3aa: CASSPPLDRAETQYF; CDR3nt: TGTGCCAGCAGCCCCCCCCTAGACAGGGCCGAGACCCAGTACTTC
v_gene: TRBV5-1; j_gene: TRBJ2-1; d_gene: TRBD2; abundance: .; CDR3aa: CASSLEASGGYNEQFF; CDR3nt: TGCGCCAGCAGCTTGGAGGCTAGCGGGGGATACAATGAGCAGTTCTTC
v_gene: TRBV2; j_gene: TRBJ2-2; d_gene: TRBD2; abundance: .; CDR3aa: CASSPPSGVLTGELFF; CDR3nt: TGTGCCAGCTCCCCTCCTAGCGGGGTCCTCACCGGGGAGCTGTTTTTT
v_gene: TRBV7-3; j_gene: TRBJ2-2; d_gene: .; abundance: few; CDR3aa: CASSLTPNTGELFF; CDR3nt: TGTGCCAGCAGCTTAACCCCGAACACCGGGGAGCTGTTTTTT
v_gene: TRBV30; j_gene: TRBJ1-1; d_gene: .; abundance: .; CDR3aa: CAWSVGGFAEAFF; CDR3nt: TGTGCCTGGAGTGTGGGGGGTTTCGCTGAAGCTTTCTTT
v_gene: TRBV27; j_gene: TRBJ2-2; d_gene: .; abundance: .; CDR3aa: CASSLTLLRDKGGELFF; CDR3nt: TGTGCCAGCAGTTTAACCCTCCTACGAGATAAGGGCGGGGAGCTGTTTTTT
v_gene: TRBV4-2; j_gene: TRBJ1-2; d_gene: .; abundance: .; CDR3aa: CASSQDAENYGYTF; CDR3nt: TGTGCCAGCAGCCAAGATGCGGAGAACTATGGCTACACCTTC
v_gene: TRBV5-1; j_gene: TRBJ2-3; d_gene: .; abundance: .; CDR3aa: CASGGGLSTDTQYF; CDR3nt: TGCGCCAGCGGTGGGGGCCTCAGCACAGATACGCAGTATTTT
v_gene: TRBV18; j_gene: TRBJ2-5; d_gene: .; abundance: .; CDR3aa: CASSRGEGGTQYF; CDR3nt: TGTGCCAGCTCACGAGGAGAGGGGGGGACCCAGTACTTC
v_gene: TRBV5-4; j_gene: TRBJ2-3; d_gene: .; abundance: .; CDR3aa: CASRYGRGPPGDTQYF; CDR3nt: TGTGCCAGCAGATACGGGCGGGGCCCACCGGGAGATACGCAGTATTTT
v_gene: TRBV7-2; j_gene: TRBJ1-1; d_gene: .; abundance: .; CDR3aa: CASNPGFGGGTEAFF; CDR3nt: TGTGCCAGCAACCCCGGGTTCGGGGGTGGGACTGAAGCTTTCTTT
v_gene: TRBV4-3; j_gene: TRBJ1-3; d_gene: .; abundance: .; CDR3aa: CASSQEDYIHSGNTIYF; CDR3nt: TGCGCCAGCAGCCAAGAGGATTACATCCATTCTGGAAACACCATATATTTT
v_gene: TRBV7-9; j_gene: TRBJ1-3; d_gene: TRBD1; abundance: .; CDR3aa: CASSRSGQAGNTIYF; CDR3nt: TGTGCCAGCAGCCGTTCGGGACAGGCTGGAAACACCATATATTTT
v_gene: TRBV6-6; j_gene: TRBJ2-7; d_gene: .; abundance: once; CDR3aa: CASSLRGDEQYF; CDR3nt: TGTGCCAGCAGCCTCAGGGGCGACGAGCAGTACTTC
v_gene: TRBV5-1; j_gene: TRBJ2-7; d_gene: TRBD2; abundance: .; CDR3aa: CASSLMVSGGYEQYF; CDR3nt: TGCGCCAGCAGCTTGATGGTTAGCGGGGGCTACGAGCAGTACTTC
v_gene: TRBV5-1; j_gene: TRBJ1-2; d_gene: .; abundance: .; CDR3aa: CASSRTSQNYGYTF; CDR3nt: TGCGCCAGCAGCCGAACGTCTCAGAACTATGGCTACACCTTC
v_gene: TRBV6-6; j_gene: TRBJ2-7; d_gene: TRBD1; abundance: .; CDR3aa: CASRPGTAPPYEQYF; CDR3nt: TGTGCCAGCAGGCCCGGGACAGCTCCTCCCTACGAGCAGTACTTC
v_gene: TRBV9; j_gene: TRBJ2-5; d_gene: .; abundance: .; CDR3aa: CASSVGGGPQETQYF; CDR3nt: TGTGCCAGCAGCGTCGGAGGAGGGCCCCAAGAGACCCAGTACTTC
v_gene: TRBV29-1; j_gene: TRBJ2-3; d_gene: .; abundance: .; CDR3aa: CSVEALQGGPFDTQYF; CDR3nt: TGCAGCGTTGAGGCCCTACAGGGTGGGCCGTTTGATACGCAGTATTTT
v_gene: TRBV6-6; j_gene: TRBJ1-2; d_gene: .; abundance: .; CDR3aa: CASSYSGRDLNYGYTF; CDR3nt: TGTGCCAGCAGTTACTCGGGCAGGGACCTTAACTATGGCTACACCTTC
v_gene: TRBV4-3; j_gene: TRBJ1-5; d_gene: .; abundance: .; CDR3aa: CASSQDYLKDSPQHF; CDR3nt: TGCGCCAGCAGCCAAGATTATTTGAAGGACAGCCCCCAGCATTTT
v_gene: TRBV5-1; j_gene: TRBJ2-2; d_gene: TRBD1; abundance: .; CDR3aa: CASSLDGQGPNTGELFF; CDR3nt: TGCGCCAGCAGCTTGGACGGACAGGGACCGAACACCGGGGAGCTGTTTTTT
v_gene: TRBV4-2; j_gene: TRBJ2-5; d_gene: .; abundance: .; CDR3aa: CASSQDLLPQETQYF; CDR3nt: TGTGCCAGCAGCCAAGATTTACTACCCCAAGAGACCCAGTACTTC
v_gene: TRBV7-2; j_gene: TRBJ2-7; d_gene: .; abundance: .; CDR3aa: CASSLGDIYEQYF; CDR3nt: TGTGCCAGCAGCTTAGGCGATATCTACGAGCAGTACTTC
v_gene: TRBV5-1; j_gene: TRBJ1-4; d_gene: .; abundance: .; CDR3aa: CASSLAGEGEKLFF; CDR3nt: TGCGCCAGCAGCTTGGCAGGGGAAGGTGAAAAACTGTTTTTT
v_gene: TRBV5-1; j_gene: TRBJ2-1; d_gene: TRBD1; abundance: .; CDR3aa: CASSLAGQGHNEQFF; CDR3nt: TGCGCCAGCAGCTTGGCCGGACAGGGGCACAATGAGCAGTTCTTC
v_gene: TRBV6-1; j_gene: TRBJ1-6; d_gene: TRBD1; abundance: .; CDR3aa: CASSRDSSNSPLHF; CDR3nt: TGTGCCAGCAGTAGGGACAGCAGCAATTCACCCCTCCACTTT
v_gene: TRBV19; j_gene: TRBJ1-3; d_gene: TRBD1; abundance: .; CDR3aa: CASSQTGGVGNTIYF; CDR3nt: TGTGCCAGTAGCCAGACAGGGGGTGTCGGAAACACCATATATTTT
v_gene: TRBV5-1; j_gene: TRBJ1-6; d_gene: .; abundance: .; CDR3aa: CASSLDQYNSPLHF; CDR3nt: TGCGCCAGCAGCTTGGACCAGTATAATTCACCCCTCCACTTT
v_gene: TRBV6-5; j_gene: TRBJ1-3; d_gene: TRBD1; abundance: .; CDR3aa: CASTATGGVNTIYF; CDR3nt: TGTGCCAGCACCGCAACAGGGGGTGTAAACACCATATATTTT
v_gene: TRBV7-9; j_gene: TRBJ1-4; d_gene: .; abundance: .; CDR3aa: CASSLTPATNEKLFF; CDR3nt: TGTGCCAGCAGCTTAACTCCTGCAACTAATGAAAAACTGTTTTTT
v_gene: TRBV19; j_gene: TRBJ2-5; d_gene: TRBD2; abundance: .; CDR3aa: CASAGGSQETQYF; CDR3nt: TGTGCCAGTGCCGGGGGGTCCCAAGAGACCCAGTACTTC
v_gene: TRBV5-1; j_gene: TRBJ2-3; d_gene: .; abundance: .; CDR3aa: CASSQDSAVDTQYF; CDR3nt: TGCGCCAGCAGCCAGGACAGCGCGGTAGATACGCAGTATTTT
v_gene: TRBV5-1; j_gene: TRBJ1-5; d_gene: .; abundance: .; CDR3aa: CASKPDTDSNQPQHF; CDR3nt: TGCGCCAGCAAACCGGACACGGATAGCAATCAGCCCCAGCATTTT
v_gene: TRBV5-1; j_gene: TRBJ2-3; d_gene: .; abundance: .; CDR3aa: CASSLADKGADTQYF; CDR3nt: TGCGCCAGCAGCTTGGCCGATAAAGGGGCAGATACGCAGTATTTT
v_gene: TRBV28; j_gene: TRBJ2-3; d_gene: TRBD2; abundance: .; CDR3aa: CASRTAGVGNTQYF; CDR3nt: TGTGCCAGCAGGACAGCGGGGGTGGGGAATACGCAGTATTTT
v_gene: TRBV7-9; j_gene: TRBJ1-2; d_gene: TRBD1; abundance: .; CDR3aa: CASSPDRVSGYTF; CDR3nt: TGTGCCAGCAGCCCGGACAGGGTTTCTGGCTACACCTTC